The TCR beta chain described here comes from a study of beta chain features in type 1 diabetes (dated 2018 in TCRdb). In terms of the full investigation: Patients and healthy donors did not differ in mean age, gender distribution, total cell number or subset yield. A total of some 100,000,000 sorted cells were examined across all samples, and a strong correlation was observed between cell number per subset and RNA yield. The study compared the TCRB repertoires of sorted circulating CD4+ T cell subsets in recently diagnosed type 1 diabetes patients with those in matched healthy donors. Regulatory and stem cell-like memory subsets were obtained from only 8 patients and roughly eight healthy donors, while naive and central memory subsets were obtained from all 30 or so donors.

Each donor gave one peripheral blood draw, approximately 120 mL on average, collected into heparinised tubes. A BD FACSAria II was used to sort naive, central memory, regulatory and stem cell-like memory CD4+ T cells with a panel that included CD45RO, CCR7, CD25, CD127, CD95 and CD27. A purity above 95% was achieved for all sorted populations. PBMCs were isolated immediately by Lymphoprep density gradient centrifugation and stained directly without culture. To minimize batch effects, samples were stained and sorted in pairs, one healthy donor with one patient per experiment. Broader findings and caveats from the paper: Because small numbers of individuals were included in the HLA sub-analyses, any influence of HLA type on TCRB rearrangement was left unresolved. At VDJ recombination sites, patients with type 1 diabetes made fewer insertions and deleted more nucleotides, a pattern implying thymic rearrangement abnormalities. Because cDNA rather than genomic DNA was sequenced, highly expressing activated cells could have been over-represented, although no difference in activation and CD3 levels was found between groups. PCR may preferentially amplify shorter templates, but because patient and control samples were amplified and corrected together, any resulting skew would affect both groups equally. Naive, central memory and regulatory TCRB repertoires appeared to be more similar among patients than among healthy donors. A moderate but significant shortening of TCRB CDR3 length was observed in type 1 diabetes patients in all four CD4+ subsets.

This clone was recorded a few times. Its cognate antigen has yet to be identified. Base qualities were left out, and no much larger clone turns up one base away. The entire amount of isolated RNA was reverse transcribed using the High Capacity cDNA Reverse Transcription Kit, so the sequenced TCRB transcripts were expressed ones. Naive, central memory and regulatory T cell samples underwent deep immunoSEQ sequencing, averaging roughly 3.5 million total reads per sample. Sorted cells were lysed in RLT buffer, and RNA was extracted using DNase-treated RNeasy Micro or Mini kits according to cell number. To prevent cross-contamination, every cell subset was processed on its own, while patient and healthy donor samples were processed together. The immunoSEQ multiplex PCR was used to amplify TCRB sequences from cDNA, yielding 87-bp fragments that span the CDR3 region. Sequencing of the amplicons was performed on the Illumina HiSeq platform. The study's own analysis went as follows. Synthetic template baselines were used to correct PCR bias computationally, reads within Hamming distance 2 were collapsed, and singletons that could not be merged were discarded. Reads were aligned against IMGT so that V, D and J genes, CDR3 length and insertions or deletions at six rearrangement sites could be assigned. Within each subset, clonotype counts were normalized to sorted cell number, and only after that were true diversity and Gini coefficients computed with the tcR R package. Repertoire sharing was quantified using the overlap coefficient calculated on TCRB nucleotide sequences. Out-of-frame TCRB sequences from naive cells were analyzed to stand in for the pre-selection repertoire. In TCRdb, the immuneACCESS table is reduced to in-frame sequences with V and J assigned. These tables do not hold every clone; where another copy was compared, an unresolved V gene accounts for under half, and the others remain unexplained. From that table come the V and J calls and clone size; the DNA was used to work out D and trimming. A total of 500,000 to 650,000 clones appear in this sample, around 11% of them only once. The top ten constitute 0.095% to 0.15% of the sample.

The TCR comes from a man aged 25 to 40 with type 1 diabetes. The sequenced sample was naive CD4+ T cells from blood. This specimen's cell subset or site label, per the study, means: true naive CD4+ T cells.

The CDR3 protein sequence reads: CASTPGFGEKLFF. The sequence in DNA is TGTGCCAGCACCCCAGGGTTCGGAGAAAAACTGTTTTTT. The sequence links TRBV28 to TRBJ1-4, with TRBD1 as a weak D call on 5 bases. The CDR3 numbers 13 residues from cysteine through phenylalanine. The CDR3 DNA has 39 bases and is translated from base 1. The germline V gene yields MDHEN for CDR1 and SYDVKM for CDR2. The trim is 7 bases for V and 8 bases for J, with a gap of 14 bases between the germline ends. Supplemented by the reference TRBV28 and TRBJ1-4 proteins around the CDR3, the complete variable domain is DVKVTQSSRYLVKRTGEKVFLECVQDMDHENMFWYRQDPGLGLRLIYFSYDVKMKEKGDIPEGYSVSREKKERFSLILESASTNQTSMYLCASTPGFGEKLFFGSGTQLSVL.